The clone carrying this T cell receptor beta chain was observed once. The sample is drawn from a study of blood T cell repertoires in COVID-19. TCRdb's table, derived via immunoSEQ multiplex PCR, lists solely in-frame clones and lacks some. The repertoire holds more than 300,000 clones, approximately 87% seen once, with roughly 1.9% in the top ten. V gave up 5 bases and J gave up 1 base, with 9 bases separating them. The CDR3 runs to 13 residues. CDR1 is SGHRS and CDR2 is YFSETQ in the germline V gene. Sequencing used PBMCs or T cells enriched from blood (not recorded which). The rearrangement links TRBV5-1 to TRBJ2-5; possibly TRBD1 for D (6 bases). This TCR was recovered from a man in his forties in a cohort exposed to, infected with or recovered from COVID-19 (not recorded which). In nucleotides, the CDR3 is TGCGCCAGCAGGGGGACACCCCAAGAGACCCAGTACTTC. Translating gives CASRGTPQETQYF.